The 5 T cell receptor beta chains below all came from one sample that was sequenced in a study of T cells after yellow fever vaccination. One entry per CDR3 protein results from TCRdb running MiXCR on the 5' RACE reads. The sample consists of about 68,000 distinct CDR3 sequences, about 6.5% of them appearing once. The sample in question was CD8+ T cells sorted from PBMCs, obtained about 41 days after the first yellow fever vaccination. The receptors originated from a man between 18 and 35 years old who received the YFV17D yellow fever vaccine.

This clonotype was recorded at least ten times. The rearrangement joins TRBV6-2 or TRBV6-3 to TRBJ2-7, with TRBD1 as a possible D gene (5 bases). CDR1 is MNHEY and CDR2 is SVGEGT in the germline V gene. V lost 6 bases and J 2 bases, leaving 17 bases between the germline ends. This CDR3 has 15 amino acids. Written as DNA, the CDR3 is TGTGCCAGCAGCTTTCAGGATGGGGCTACCTACGAGCAGTACGTC. It specifies CASSFQDGATYEQYV.

There are a few counts of this clonotype. The chain combines TRBV4-2 with TRBJ2-3; 13 nucleotides agree with TRBD2. Germline-derived CDR1 and CDR2 are LGHNA and YNFKEQ. The CDR3 has 17 residues. V gave up 2 bases and J gave up 0 bases; unmatched junction bases: 2. DNA of the CDR3: TGTGCCAGCAGCCAAACTAGCGGGGGGGCCAGCACAGATACGCAGTATTTT. It codes for CASSQTSGGASTDTQYF.

There are many counts of this clonotype. The gene calls are TRBV15 and TRBJ2-2; 9 bases fit TRBD1. J lost 9 bases, V lost 0 bases, and 11 bases had no gene match. Germline V CDR1 and CDR2: LNHNV, YYDKDF (reference sequence). CDR3 length equals 17 residues. The CDR3 reads CATSRDRGQGLNRELFF. The CDR3 nucleotides read TGTGCCACCAGCAGAGATCGGGGACAGGGTCTTAACCGGGAGCTGTTTTTT.

This clonotype was seen at least ten times. The CDR3 is CASSLEGGGSYNEQFF. The CDR3, as DNA: TGTGCCAGCAGCTTAGAGGGCGGGGGCTCCTACAATGAGCAGTTCTTC. The J gene is TRBJ2-1, the V gene TRBV7-8; 7 bases match TRBD2. With V trimmed by 1 base and J by 0 bases, 3 bases remained unmatched. Germline V CDR1 and CDR2: SGHVS, FQNEAQ. This CDR3 contains 16 residues.

This clonotype was counted ten times or more. The chain uses TRBV9 and TRBJ2-1; the D gene is possibly TRBD1 (6 bases). CDR1 and CDR2 (germline): SGDLS, YYNGEE. V was pared by 4 bases and J by 9 bases, with 11 bases between. The CDR3 covers 12 residues. The CDR3 region is CASSFTGFEQFF. CDR3 sequence (DNA): TGTGCCAGCAGCTTTACAGGGTTTGAGCAGTTCTTC. Variable domain in full (rest from reference TRBV9 and TRBJ2-1): DSGVTQTPKHLITATGQRVTLRCSPRSGDLSVYWYQQSLDQGLQFLIQYYNGEERAKGNILERFSAQQFPDLHSELNLSSLELGDSALYFCASSFTGFEQFFGPGTRLTVL.